This is a list of T cell receptor beta chains from one sample in a study of blood T cell repertoires in COVID-19. Profiled with immunoSEQ multiplex PCR; TCRdb holds only in-frame clones, not every one. Among some 100,000 clones listed, roughly 85% were seen once. The specimen was peripheral blood. These receptors originate from an older woman with active or convalescent COVID-19. CDR3s include the opening cysteine and the closing phenylalanine or tryptophan. A D gene is named only where the DNA matches it firmly. Where a row states a size, it is once, few, many or the class of an expanded clone; other rows omit it.

abundance | j_gene | d_gene | v_gene | CDR3nt | CDR3aa
. | TRBJ1-2 | . | TRBV6-5 | TGTGCCAGCAAGACAGGAGATTCTTTCTATGGCTACACCTTC | CASKTGDSFYGYTF
. | TRBJ1-1 | . | TRBV7-9 | TGTGCCAGTCAAACAGGGCCGAGGGACACTGAAGCTTTCTTT | CASQTGPRDTEAFF
. | TRBJ1-1 | . | TRBV18 | TGTGCCAGCTCACAATCCGTCGGGGTGAACACTGAAGCTTTCTTT | CASSQSVGVNTEAFF
. | TRBJ2-7 | TRBD2 | TRBV10-2 | TGCGCCAGCACGACTAGCGGGAGCTACGAGCAGTACTTC | CASTTSGSYEQYF
. | TRBJ2-7 | TRBD1 | TRBV3-1/TRBV3-2 | TGTGCCAGCAGCCAAGCCCTAATACAGGGGGGCGAGCAGTACTTC | CASSQALIQGGEQYF
. | TRBJ2-2 | . | TRBV18 | TGTGCCAGCTCACCATTTCGCGCTGCGAACACCGGGGAGCTGTTTTTT | CASSPFRAANTGELFF
. | TRBJ1-1 | . | TRBV5-1 | TGCGCCAGCAGCCCCCAGACAGTGGGCACTGAAGCTTTCTTT | CASSPQTVGTEAFF
. | TRBJ2-1 | TRBD2 | TRBV10-3 | TGTGCCATCAGTGACCCACTAGCGGGGCTAGAGCAGTTCTTC | CAISDPLAGLEQFF
. | TRBJ2-3 | TRBD2 | TRBV5-4 | TGTGCCAGCAGCGCCCGGGGGGGTACGCAGTATTTT | CASSARGGTQYF
. | TRBJ1-5 | . | TRBV28 | TGTGCCAGCAGTGCCCGACTTCAGCCCCAGCATTTT | CASSARLQPQHF
. | TRBJ1-5 | . | TRBV6-1 | TGTGCCAGCAGTGAAGCGCTTAGGGGCCAGCCCCAGCATTTT | CASSEALRGQPQHF
. | TRBJ2-7 | TRBD2 | TRBV27 | TGTGCCAGCCACTCCCCGGGACTAGCGGGAGGAGTGAGTTACGAGCAGTACTTC | CASHSPGLAGGVSYEQYF
. | TRBJ1-5 | TRBD1 | TRBV19 | TGTGCCAGTAGCTCGCGACAGGGTCAGGTCCTCGATCAGCCCCAGCATTTT | CASSSRQGQVLDQPQHF
. | TRBJ1-2 | . | TRBV4-1 | TGCGCCAGCAGCCAAGACGACGGACATTACTATGGCTACACCTTC | CASSQDDGHYYGYTF
. | TRBJ2-1 | TRBD1 | TRBV6-2/TRBV6-3 | TGTGCCAGCAGTTACAGGGGGCGCAGGTACAATGAGCAGTTCTTC | CASSYRGRRYNEQFF
few | TRBJ1-2 | . | TRBV5-5 | TGTGCCAGCAGCATTGGTACAGACTATGGCTACACCTTC | CASSIGTDYGYTF
once | TRBJ2-7 | TRBD2 | TRBV3-1/TRBV3-2 | TGTGCCAGCAGCCAAGGAGCGGGAGGCCACCACGAGCAGTACTTC | CASSQGAGGHHEQYF
. | TRBJ2-7 | TRBD1 | TRBV24-1 | TGTGCCACCAGTGACTCCCGACCGGGACAGTCGGTGTACGAGCAGTACTTC | CATSDSRPGQSVYEQYF
once | TRBJ1-1 | TRBD1 | TRBV24-1 | TGTGCCACCAGTGATTCCGGGACAGGGGACACTGAAGCTTTCTTT | CATSDSGTGDTEAFF
. | TRBJ2-7 | . | TRBV7-2 | TGTGCCAGCAGCTTAGCACTCGCCTACGAGCAGTACTTC | CASSLALAYEQYF
. | TRBJ1-2 | . | TRBV6-5 | TGTGCCAGCAGTCCCGGAGGGGCCAACTATGGCTACACCTTC | CASSPGGANYGYTF
. | TRBJ2-2 | . | TRBV3-1/TRBV3-2 | TGTGCCAGCAGCCAACTAGCGATCCAGACCGGGGAGCTGTTTTTT | CASSQLAIQTGELFF
. | TRBJ2-7 | TRBD2 | TRBV7-2 | TGTGCCAGCAGTTCAACGGGACTAGCGGGGAAACTTTTATACGAGCAGTACTTC | CASSSTGLAGKLLYEQYF
. | TRBJ2-7 | . | TRBV28 | TGTGCCAGCAGACCCAACAGGGAGAGGTACGAGCAGTACTTC | CASRPNRERYEQYF
. | TRBJ1-5 | . | TRBV24-1 | TGTGCCACCCCAAGGGGGTATAGCAATCAGCCCCAGCATTTT | CATPRGYSNQPQHF
. | TRBJ2-3 | TRBD2 | TRBV10-3 | TGTGCCACCGGGGGGGCGGGTTACACAGATACGCAGTATTTT | CATGGAGYTDTQYF
. | TRBJ2-1 | TRBD2 | TRBV6-2/TRBV6-3 | TGTGCCAGCAGTTACGGGGGACTAGCAGGTACTGAGCAGTTCTTC | CASSYGGLAGTEQFF
. | TRBJ1-1 | TRBD1 | TRBV7-9 | TGTGCCAGCAGTAACACCCAGGGGGCCAACACTGAAGCTTTCTTT | CASSNTQGANTEAFF
. | TRBJ1-5 | . | TRBV19 | TGTGCCAGTAGACCTGGTAGGGGGAACAGGGGCAATCAGCCCCAGCATTTT | CASRPGRGNRGNQPQHF
. | TRBJ2-7 | TRBD2 | TRBV27 | TGTGCCAGCAGTTTAGGGACTAGCGGGGGCCTTCCCTACGAGCAGTACTTC | CASSLGTSGGLPYEQYF